The rows below give T cell receptor beta chains drawn from one sample of a study of blood T cells in healthy people across ages. TCRdb itself ran the 5' RACE reads through MiXCR, one entry per CDR3 protein. The sample includes roughly 1 million distinct CDR3 sequences, 25% of them seen just once. The same data also went into a second study, on T cells of mothers and their children.

Sequenced sample: blood. The receptors come from a girl aged 2 to 10 in good health. CDR3s include the opening cysteine and the closing phenylalanine or tryptophan. D genes are given only for firm matches. Only part of the rows carry a size: once, few, many, or a class if the clone is expanded.

v_gene	j_gene	abundance	d_gene	CDR3nt	CDR3aa
TRBV5-1	TRBJ2-1	few	.	TGCGCCAGCAGCTTGGTTGGACAGCACAATGAGCAGTTCTTC	CASSLVGQHNEQFF
TRBV11-2	TRBJ1-6	.	TRBD1	TGTGCCACCAGCGTTCGGCCCAAGACAGGGGCGAATTCACCCCTCCACTTT	CATSVRPKTGANSPLHF
TRBV29-1	TRBJ2-4	.	TRBD2	TGCAGCGTTCGAGGGAGGGTCTTAAACATTCAGTACTTC	CSVRGRVLNIQYF
TRBV5-6	TRBJ1-2	few	TRBD1	TGTGCCAGCAGCCCGGACGGGACAGCTTTAGGCTACACCTTC	CASSPDGTALGYTF
TRBV24-1	TRBJ1-1	few	.	TGTGCCACCAGGAAACTACCGGGGACCGACTACTTACACACTGAAGCTTTCTTT	CATRKLPGTDYLHTEAFF
TRBV11-2	TRBJ2-7	.	.	TGTGCCAGCAGCTTAGTCTACCCCAGGCGGCAGTCCGTTTACGAGCAGTACTTC	CASSLVYPRRQSVYEQYF
TRBV9	TRBJ2-6	few	.	TGTGCCAGCAGCCGGGCCCTCGTCGGCGTCCTGACTTTC	CASSRALVGVLTF
TRBV7-2	TRBJ1-1	.	.	TGTGCCAGCAGCTTAGCAGGAAAGAGGGGACTCAACACTGAAGCTTTCTTT	CASSLAGKRGLNTEAFF
TRBV7-9	TRBJ2-7	.	.	TGTGCCAGCAGCTTAAGTGCGGGCGAACGACACTACGAGCAGTACTTC	CASSLSAGERHYEQYF
TRBV5-1	TRBJ2-7	.	.	TGCGCCAGCAGCCCCTACCCAGGGATGTCCGAGCAGTACTTC	CASSPYPGMSEQYF
TRBV29-1	TRBJ2-5	.	TRBD1	TGCAGCGTTGAAGAGGTGGACAGGGGGGAGACCCAGTACTTC	CSVEEVDRGETQYF
TRBV7-3	TRBJ2-2	.	.	TGTGCCAGCAGCTTAACGTTATCGAAAACCGGGGAGCTGTTTTTT	CASSLTLSKTGELFF
TRBV6-2/TRBV6-3	TRBJ2-4	few	.	TGTGCCAGCAGTTACAGGGGGGATTGGGTCGCCAAAAACATTCAGTACTTC	CASSYRGDWVAKNIQYF
TRBV28	TRBJ2-7	few	.	TGTGCCAGCTCCCGTGGAGATTACGAGCAGTACTTC	CASSRGDYEQYF
TRBV7-2	TRBJ2-4	few	.	TGTGCCAGCAGCTTCACGGAGGGGAAAAACATTCAGTACTTC	CASSFTEGKNIQYF